This T cell receptor beta chain was sequenced in a study of T cell changes during pregnancy in multiple sclerosis. The CDR3 is made up of 16 amino acids. V was shortened by 2 bases and J by 1 base, with 15 bases between the two germline ends. Germline V gives CDR1 SGHTA, CDR2 FQGTGA. Libraries were prepared by immunoSEQ multiplex PCR; TCRdb keeps only in-frame clonotypes and omits some of them. The sample carries around 100,000 clones, roughly 90% recorded once. This clonotype originated in a female donor with multiple sclerosis, enrolled in a pregnancy study. The rearrangement uses TRBV7-3 and TRBJ2-7; D might be TRBD2 (5 bases). Sequenced material: peripheral blood, taken in the third trimester of pregnancy. CDR3 sequence (DNA): TGTGCCAGCAGCTTATCGGGGTCCCGGGGTTCCTACGAGCAGTACTTC. Its translation is CASSLSGSRGSYEQYF.